This TCR beta chain was retrieved from a study of blood T cell repertoires in COVID-19. Across the study: Both acute and convalescent COVID-19 samples were obtained from the United States, Italy and Spain. The cDNA or gDNA used as material had been derived from T cells, B-cell-depleted T cells, or PBMCs.

V was cut by 4 bases and J by 2 bases, with 16 bases left in between. This CDR3 has 15 amino acids. Looked up from germline, CDR1 is SGHNT and CDR2 is YYREEE (reference sequence). Methods used by the authors: Scientists estimated how many nucleated cells there were by amplifying reference gene primers. Assay: immunoSEQ multiplex PCR; the TCRdb copy retains only in-frame clones and omits some. D and trimming were read from the DNA, whereas the V and J calls and clone size are those reported in that table. The sample contains some 120,000 clones, about nine tenths of which appear only once. Sequencing was performed on peripheral blood. The gene calls are TRBV5-4 and TRBJ2-7; D is possibly TRBD2 (6 bases). The receptor's source is a human donor with active COVID-19. The donor label of this sample is uncertain. CDR3 sequence (DNA): TGTGCCAGCAGCGACGGGGATGGGGGGACCTACGAGCAGTACTTC. Its protein is CASSDGDGGTYEQYF.